This is a list of T cell receptor beta chains from one sample in a study of blood T cells in healthy people across ages. TCRdb reprocessed the 5' RACE reads via MiXCR and lists one record per CDR3 protein. The sample contains 800,000 to 950,000 distinct CDR3 sequences, 30% to 45% of which appear only once. Sequencing was performed on blood. All receptors come from a man aged 18 to 29 in good health. The CDR3 runs from the conserved cysteine through the conserved F or W. The D gene is left open where the match is weak. Clone size, where shown, is once, few, many, or a class for clones that have expanded.

TRBV18,NA,many,TRBJ2-4,TGTGCCAGCTCACCGTCCGGCCAAAACATTCAGTACTTC,CASSPSGQNIQYF
TRBV6-2/TRBV6-3,NA,NA,TRBJ1-6,TGTGCCAGCAGCAGACAGCCCCATTTGCTCCACTTT,CASSRQPHLLHF
TRBV4-1,TRBD2,many,TRBJ2-1,TGCGCCAGCAGCCACGGTATACCGCGCGGGGGCTCCTACAATGAGCAGTTCTTC,CASSHGIPRGGSYNEQFF
TRBV5-1,NA,few,TRBJ2-5,TGCGCCAGCAGCGGCGACAGCAGCCAAGAGACCCAGTACTTC,CASSGDSSQETQYF
TRBV4-1,NA,NA,TRBJ1-1,TGCGCCAGCAGGGGTCTTTACAGGATGAACACTGAAGCTTTCTTT,CASRGLYRMNTEAFF
TRBV2,NA,NA,TRBJ2-5,TGTGCCAGCAGAGGGGGGACTGAGCCTTACGGTGAGCAGTACTTC,CASRGGTEPYGEQYF
TRBV20-1,NA,once,TRBJ2-7,TGCAGTGTCGGAGGGGCCTACGAGCAGTACTTC,CSVGGAYEQYF
TRBV7-9,NA,NA,TRBJ2-1,TGTGCCAGCAGCTTATTGGGGTTGACCGTGTACAATGAGCAGTTCTTC,CASSLLGLTVYNEQFF
TRBV20-1,NA,NA,TRBJ2-7,TGCAGTGCTAGTCCCGGGGGCGAGCAGTACTTC,CSASPGGEQYF
TRBV15,TRBD2,NA,TRBJ2-3,TGTGCCACCAGCATTAGCGGGAGCAGGGCAGATACGCAGTATTTT,CATSISGSRADTQYF
TRBV5-5,TRBD1,few,TRBJ1-1,TGTGCCAGCAGTAACCACAGGGGCTACACTGAAGCTTTCTTT,CASSNHRGYTEAFF
TRBV7-2,TRBD2,once,TRBJ2-1,TGTGCCAGCAGCGTAGGGGCTAGCGGGGATGAGCAGTTCTTC,CASSVGASGDEQFF
TRBV5-1,NA,few,TRBJ2-5,TGCGCCAGCAGCTTTTACGAAGAGACCCAGTACTTC,CASSFYEETQYF
TRBV7-9,NA,many,TRBJ2-7,TGTGCCAGCAGCCCCAAGGGGCCCTACGAGCAGTACTTC,CASSPKGPYEQYF
TRBV5-1,NA,many,TRBJ1-2,TGCGCCAGCAGCCTAACGGGCCTTAGCTATGGCTACACCTTC,CASSLTGLSYGYTF
TRBV7-2,TRBD2,NA,TRBJ2-1,TGTGCCAGCACCCCCGCTGAAGCGGGAGCAATGGTGAATGAGCAGTTCTTC,CASTPAEAGAMVNEQFF
TRBV20-1,TRBD1,many,TRBJ2-1,TGCAGTGCTGTACGACAGGGAGCCCCCGGGAATGAGCAGTTCTTC,CSAVRQGAPGNEQFF
TRBV15,NA,few,TRBJ2-2,TGTGCCACCAGCAGGGCCGGGGAGCTGTTTTTT,CATSRAGELFF
TRBV29-1,NA,NA,TRBJ2-7,TGCAGCGTCAGAGGATTACAGGGTAGTTACGAGCAGTACTTC,CSVRGLQGSYEQYF
TRBV2,NA,NA,TRBJ1-6,TGTGCCAGCAGTATAAGGGGAGATAATTCACCCCTCCACTTT,CASSIRGDNSPLHF
TRBV20-1,TRBD1,many,TRBJ2-7,TGCAGTGTTGAAGCTCCGGGACAGGGACCCTACGAGCAGTACTTC,CSVEAPGQGPYEQYF
TRBV7-6,NA,few,TRBJ2-1,TGTGCCAGCAGCTTAGGCACGGTAGTCGACAATGAGCAGTTCTTC,CASSLGTVVDNEQFF
TRBV15,TRBD1,many,TRBJ2-1,TGTGCCACCAGCACATTGGACAGGGACAATGAGCAGTTCTTC,CATSTLDRDNEQFF
TRBV5-6,NA,NA,TRBJ2-6,TGTGCCAGCAGCTCGGGATCTCCTATGGGGGTCCTGACTTTC,CASSSGSPMGVLTF